One sample yielded the 20 T cell receptor beta chains listed below, sequenced in a study of cytomegalovirus exposure and HLA in healthy donors. Primers: 60 Vbeta forward and 13 Jbeta reverse. The protocol was immunoSEQ multiplex PCR, while the TCRdb copy is restricted to in-frame clones and leaves out a portion. Of some 120,000 clones in the sample, 80% are singletons; the top ten hold over 2.5%. The source material was PBMCs. These receptors came from a male donor in good health and CMV-seronegative.

The chain couples TRBV30 to TRBJ1-1; D unresolved. Germline-derived CDR1 and CDR2 are GTSNPN and SVGIG (reference sequence). There are 15 residues in the CDR3. With 6 bases removed from V and 0 bases from J, the gap between germline ends came to 17 bases. CDR3 sequence: CACSALGRVNTEAFF. The CDR3 DNA is TGTGCCTGCTCCGCGTTAGGGCGGGTGAACACTGAAGCTTTCTTT.

J is TRBJ1-1 and V is TRBV18; TRBD1 matches 7 bases. Trimming cost V 5 bases and J 8 bases; bases outside gene matches: 5. Germline CDR1 KGHSH, CDR2 LQKENI. The length of the CDR3 is 12 residues. This chain's CDR3 is CASSRTGIEAFF. CDR3 nucleotide sequence: TGTGCCAGCTCAAGGACAGGCATAGAAGCTTTCTTT.

V is TRBV18 and J is TRBJ2-1, with 9 bases that match TRBD2. With 2 bases clipped from V and 9 bases from J, the junction kept 8 bases outside the gene matches. This CDR3 is 15 amino acids long. The germline gives CDR1 KGHSH, CDR2 LQKENI. The DNA for the CDR3 is TGTGCCAGCTCACCAACCGGACTAGCGAGCGGTGAGCAGTTCTTC. Residues: CASSPTGLASGEQFF.

The chain employs TRBV7-9 and TRBJ1-6; TRBD1 matches 7 bases. CDR1 is SEHNR, CDR2 FQNEAQ, per germline (reference sequence). The CDR3 contains 13 residues. V gave up 5 bases and J gave up 17 bases; unmatched junction bases: 12. CDR3 loop: CASSARQGSRVHF. Here the CDR3 DNA reads TGTGCCAGCAGCGCCAGACAGGGTAGTAGAGTCCACTTT.

The chain's CDR3 is CASSIVAGGTDTQYF. In DNA form, the CDR3 reads TGTGCCAGTAGTATAGTTGCAGGGGGCACAGATACGCAGTATTTT. The chain carries TRBV19 and TRBJ2-3; D is perhaps TRBD1 (6 bases). Trimming cost V 1 base and J 1 base, with 9 bases left between them. The CDR3 loop spans 15 amino acids. Germline V gene sequence: CDR1 LNHDA, CDR2 SQIVND (reference sequence).

The chain recombines TRBV9 with TRBJ2-7; TRBD2 matches at 9 bases. Germline-derived CDR1 and CDR2 are SGDLS and YYNGEE. The CDR3 loop spans 16 amino acids. Germline trimming cut 0 bases from V and 2 bases from J; bases unmatched to any gene: 6. As DNA, the CDR3 is TGTGCCAGCAGCGTAGGACTGAGCGGGGGGACCTACGAGCAGTACTTC. Protein product: CASSVGLSGGTYEQYF.

This clone showed up just once. The gene calls are TRBV9 and TRBJ1-1; 8 bases are shared with TRBD1. CDR3 length: 14 residues. V gave up 4 bases and J gave up 5 bases; unmatched junction bases: 7. Germline V lookup: CDR1 SGDLS, CDR2 YYNGEE. CDR3 sequence: CASSPRTGWTEAFF. As DNA, the CDR3 is TGTGCCAGCAGCCCCCGGACAGGGTGGACTGAAGCTTTCTTT.

This rearrangement joins TRBV5-1 to TRBJ1-1, with 10 bases identical to TRBD1. This CDR3 has 14 residues. CDR1 and CDR2 from the germline V gene are SGHRS and YFSETQ. Trimming at V came to 4 bases and at J to 3 bases, leaving 3 bases not matched to a gene. For the CDR3, the DNA is TGCGCCAGCAGCCTCGGGACAGGGGACACTGAAGCTTTCTTT. It encodes CASSLGTGDTEAFF.

The V gene is TRBV7-3, the J gene TRBJ2-5, with 10 positions matching TRBD1. The CDR3 spans 14 residues. CDR1 SGHTA and CDR2 FQGTGA come from the germline V gene. The V gene end was trimmed by 1 base and the J gene end by 5 bases; junction bases not matched to a gene: 1. Here the CDR3 DNA reads TGTGCCAGCAGCTTAAGACAGGGGGCTGAGACCCAGTACTTC. It translates to CASSLRQGAETQYF.

The CDR3 sequence is CASSAPGNTGELFF. Written as DNA, the CDR3 is TGTGCCAGCAGCGCCCCAGGAAACACCGGGGAGCTGTTTTTT. The chain links TRBV9 to TRBJ2-2, with no clear D. This CDR3 spans 14 amino acids. Trimming left V 3 bases short and J 2 bases short, with 8 bases between. CDR1 is SGDLS, CDR2 YYNGEE, per germline. Variable domain in full (rest from reference TRBV9 and TRBJ2-2): DSGVTQTPKHLITATGQRVTLRCSPRSGDLSVYWYQQSLDQGLQFLIQYYNGEERAKGNILERFSAQQFPDLHSELNLSSLELGDSALYFCASSAPGNTGELFFGEGSRLTVL.

This chain uses TRBV6-5 with TRBJ1-6; possibly TRBD1 for D (6 bases). The CDR3 covers 15 residues. Germline lookup yields CDR1 MNHEY and CDR2 SVGAGI. V shed 1 base and J shed 7 bases, with 11 bases lying between them. CDR3 sequence reads: CASSYFTGSNSPLHF. CDR3 in DNA: TGTGCCAGCAGTTACTTCACAGGGTCCAATTCACCCCTCCACTTT.

The chain uses TRBV19 and TRBJ2-7, with TRBD1 matching 8 bases. V trimming: 5 bases; J trimming: 6 bases; junction bases outside the gene matches: 9. Germline V gives CDR1 LNHDA, CDR2 SQIVND (reference sequence). This CDR3 has 14 amino acids. The CDR3, as DNA: TGTGCCAGTAGTTCCGGACAGGGATCACGCGAGCAGTACTTC. Translation gives CASSSGQGSREQYF. Full variable domain (outside the CDR3, taken from reference TRBV19 and TRBJ2-7): DGGITQSPKYLFRKEGQNVTLSCEQNLNHDAMYWYRQDPGQGLRLIYYSQIVNDFQKGDIAEGYSVSREKKESFPLTVTSAQKNPTAFYLCASSSGQGSREQYFGPGTRLTVT.

J is TRBJ2-7 and V is TRBV5-5, with 9 positions matching TRBD1. The trim removed 4 bases at V and 6 bases at J, leaving 20 bases unmatched. The CDR3 covers 18 residues. CDR1 is SGHKS, CDR2 YYEKEE, per germline (reference sequence). CDR3 sequence: CASSGRIPGTGRTGEQYF. CDR3 bases: TGTGCCAGCAGCGGACGAATCCCCGGGACAGGGAGAACGGGCGAGCAGTACTTC. The variable domain in full, with the rest retrieved from reference TRBV5-5 and TRBJ2-7, is DAGVTQSPTHLIKTRGQQVTLRCSPISGHKSVSWYQQVLGQGPQFIFQYYEKEERGRGNFPDRFSARQFPNYSSELNVNALLLGDSALYLCASSGRIPGTGRTGEQYFGPGTRLTVT.

The chain carries TRBV19 and TRBJ2-7; D might be TRBD1 (5 bases). The CDR3 spans 15 residues. V lost 3 bases, J lost 1 base, and 13 bases lay in between. Germline V gene data show CDR1 as LNHDA and CDR2 as SQIVND (reference sequence). The chain's CDR3 is CASSISWGSSYEQYF. The DNA for the CDR3 is TGTGCCAGTAGTATTAGCTGGGGCTCATCCTACGAGCAGTACTTC.

The chain recombines TRBV4-1 with TRBJ1-1; no definite D call. CDR3 length equals 15 residues. Looked up from germline, CDR1 is MGHRA and CDR2 is YSYEKL. V shed 8 bases and J shed 1 base, with 17 bases lying between them. CDR3 nucleotides: TGCGCCAGCCACCCGGTCGGGGTAAAGAACACTGAAGCTTTCTTT. Its protein product is CASHPVGVKNTEAFF.

The chain joins TRBV18 to TRBJ1-1; D unclear. CDR1 is KGHSH and CDR2 is LQKENI in the germline V gene. V shed 8 bases and J shed 4 bases, with 17 bases lying between them. The CDR3 has 14 residues. CDR3 in amino acids: CASEVSGGITEAFF. The CDR3 DNA sequence: TGTGCCAGCGAGGTATCCGGAGGTATCACTGAAGCTTTCTTT.

The chain employs TRBV7-2 and TRBJ2-2; 8 bases agree with TRBD1. The CDR3 is made up of 16 amino acids. Germline CDR1 reads SGHTA; CDR2 reads FQGNSA. V gave up 5 bases and J gave up 2 bases; unmatched junction bases: 7. This CDR3 is CASSKGTGPNTGELFF. CDR3 DNA sequence: TGTGCCAGCAGCAAGGGGACAGGTCCTAACACCGGGGAGCTGTTTTTT.

The chain is built from TRBV6-1 and TRBJ1-6; D might be TRBD1 (5 bases). Germline assignment: CDR1 MNHNS and CDR2 SASEGT. The CDR3 has 15 residues. Trimming left V 4 bases short and J 12 bases short, with 19 bases between. The CDR3 DNA sequence: TGTGCCAGCAGTGGGGCAGCGGGGGAGATGGAACCCCTCCACTTT. Encoded protein: CASSGAAGEMEPLHF.

This clone was observed a single time. The J gene is TRBJ1-5, the V gene TRBV19; 7 nucleotides agree with TRBD1. The junction had 4 bases not matched to a gene; V was cut back by 6 bases and J by 2 bases. The CDR3 is 14 amino acids. Per the germline V gene, CDR1 is LNHDA and CDR2 is SQIVND (reference sequence). Written as DNA, the CDR3 is TGTGCCAGTAGCACAACAGGGGGCAATCAGCCCCAGCATTTT. Translation gives CASSTTGGNQPQHF.

CDR3 sequence reads: CASSITTGGVGNTIYF. The CDR3 nucleotides read TGCGCCAGCAGCATCACGACAGGGGGAGTTGGAAACACCATATATTTT. The gene calls are TRBV5-1 and TRBJ1-3; 9 bases are shared with TRBD1. There are 16 residues in the CDR3. The junction had 8 bases not matched to a gene; V was cut back by 4 bases and J by 3 bases. Looked up from germline, CDR1 is SGHRS and CDR2 is YFSETQ.